This TCR beta chain comes out of a study of PD-1 blockade in classical Hodgkin lymphoma. Study-level findings and limits: Baseline diversity resembling that of newly diagnosed patients was seen in complete responders.

The assay was immunoSEQ multiplex PCR, and TCRdb's table has in-frame clones only and misses some. The table records under 25,000 clones, roughly 80% of them present only once. All the patients suffered relapse after autologous stem cell transplantation, and brentuximab vedotin exposure differed. Germline lookup yields CDR1 WNHNN and CDR2 SYGVQD (reference sequence). V was pared by 0 bases and J by 10 bases, with 5 bases of the junction left unmatched. The CDR3 runs to 16 residues. This clone was counted a few times. Its cognate antigen is unknown. The starting material was peripheral blood mononuclear cells (PBMCs), obtained before the second cycle of nivolumab. The chain recombines TRBV10-1 with TRBJ2-1, with 14 bases fitting TRBD2. The origin of this receptor is a human donor with classical Hodgkin lymphoma. CDR3 region: CASSESGLAGAREQFF. In DNA form, the CDR3 reads TGCGCCAGCAGTGAGTCGGGACTAGCGGGAGCACGGGAGCAGTTCTTC.